This TCR beta chain was recovered during a study of identical twins. The table lists this clonotype with many counts. Germline V CDR1 and CDR2: DFQATT, SNEGSKA (reference sequence). This CDR3 contains 14 residues. Trimming took off 0 bases at V and 6 bases at J, with 12 bases between the two ends. MiXCR was run by TCRdb on the 5' RACE reads, yielding one entry per CDR3 protein. There are approximately 600,000 distinct CDR3 sequences in the sample; around 7.5% occur only once, and 1.6% lies in the top ten. These sequences were also reported in another study, on yellow fever vaccine responses in identical twins.

The sample taken for sequencing was PBMCs. The receptor's source is a woman aged 18-30 years in good health. V usage is TRBV20-1 and J usage is TRBJ2-1, with a tentative D call TRBD2 (6 bases). The CDR3 DNA sequence: TGCAGTGCTAGAGACGGGACTGGGTCCAATGAGCAGTTCTTC. Protein: CSARDGTGSNEQFF.